These 12 T cell receptor beta chains came from one sample sequenced in a study of blood T cell repertoires in COVID-19. Sequencing was performed with immunoSEQ multiplex PCR; in TCRdb, only in-frame clones are kept and a portion is missing. The sample lists tens of thousands of clones, approximately 79% seen once, with around 3.9% in the top ten. The sequencing input was peripheral blood. These receptors all stem from a man in his 70s with COVID-19, enrolled during active disease.

This sequence joins TRBV11-3 and TRBJ2-7; the D is unclear. The CDR3 spans 12 residues. Trimming left V 3 bases short and J 6 bases short, with 9 bases between. Looked up from germline, CDR1 is SGHNT and CDR2 is YENEEA. The CDR3 DNA reads as TGTGCCAGCAGCTTCCATGGCGGCGAGCAGTACTTC. This codes for CASSFHGGEQYF.

The rearrangement links TRBV7-2 to TRBJ1-1, with a weak D call TRBD1 (5 bases). In germline, CDR1 is SGHTA, CDR2 FQGNSA. Trimming left V 7 bases short and J 3 bases short, with 12 bases between. This CDR3 comprises 13 residues. The CDR3 region is CASNAGIHTEAFF. The DNA of the CDR3 is TGTGCCAGCAATGCAGGGATTCACACTGAAGCTTTCTTT. The entire variable domain, with the rest obtained from reference TRBV7-2 and TRBJ1-1, is as follows: GAGVSQSPSNKVTEKGKDVELRCDPISGHTALYWYRQSLGQGLEFLIYFQGNSAPDKSGLPSDRFSAERTGGSVSTLTIQRTQQEDSAVYLCASNAGIHTEAFFGQGTRLTVV.

This clone has just a few counts. The chain has TRBV19 and TRBJ1-1, with 7 bases matching TRBD1. CDR1 and CDR2 (germline): LNHDA, SQIVND (reference sequence). The CDR3 has 11 amino acids. V shed 8 bases and J 11 bases; nucleotides not matched to a gene: 8. The CDR3 bases are TGTGCCAGTGGGACAGAGCAGCCGGCTTTCTTT. This translates into CASGTEQPAFF.

This rearrangement joins TRBV12-3 or TRBV12-4 to TRBJ1-5; D is ambiguous. The length of the CDR3 is 13 residues. Deletions cut 6 bases from V and 3 bases from J, with 9 bases between. CDR3 nucleotides: TGTGCCAGCAGCCGCGATCTCAATCAGCCCCAGCATTTT. It is translated as CASSRDLNQPQHF.

The table lists this clone with a few counts. This chain links TRBV11-2 with TRBJ2-7; a possible D gene is TRBD1 (6 bases). Germline V gene sequence: CDR1 SGHAT, CDR2 FQNNGV. Trimming cost V 6 bases and J 0 bases, with 21 bases left between them. CDR3 length: 17 amino acids. CDR3 in amino acids: CASRPVTAGAFSYEQYF. DNA of the CDR3: TGTGCCAGCAGACCAGTAACGGCAGGGGCCTTCTCCTACGAGCAGTACTTC.

The genes are TRBV5-6 and TRBJ2-7; weak D call: TRBD1 (6 bases). Germline V gene sequence: CDR1 SGHDT, CDR2 YYEEEE. The V end was cut by 4 bases, the J end by 10 bases, with 30 bases between. The CDR3 totals 17 residues. CDR3 nucleotide sequence: TGTGCCAGCAGCATAGAGAGAAGACAGGCGGCCTCTTCTGGTCAGTACTTC. It codes for CASSIERRQAASSGQYF. Looking up the rest from reference TRBV5-6 and TRBJ2-7 gives the full variable domain: DAGVTQSPTHLIKTRGQQVTLRCSPKSGHDTVSWYQQALGQGPQFIFQYYEEEERQRGNFPDRFSGHQFPNYSSELNVNALLLGDSALYLCASSIERRQAASSGQYFGPGTRLTVT.

The rearrangement uses TRBV4-1 and TRBJ1-5; 9 bases match TRBD1. Trimming took 4 bases from V and 6 from J; bases not matched to a gene: 7. CDR1 MGHRA and CDR2 YSYEKL come from the germline V gene. There are 15 residues in the CDR3. The CDR3, as DNA: TGCGCCAGCAGCCCTCCGGGACAGGGCGCTCAGCCCCAGCATTTT. This translates into CASSPPGQGAQPQHF.

CDR3 in amino acids: CASSHRIGGGPDTQYF. For the CDR3, the DNA is TGTGCCAGCAGCCATCGAATCGGGGGAGGGCCAGATACGCAGTATTTT. This chain links TRBV7-2 with TRBJ2-3; TRBD2 aligns across 7 bases. The CDR3 has 16 amino acids. Trimming at V came to 5 bases and at J to 4 bases, leaving 12 bases not matched to a gene. Germline V gene data show CDR1 as SGHTA and CDR2 as FQGNSA.

The chain has TRBV19 and TRBJ2-5; 9 bases are shared with TRBD2. Trimming took 6 bases from V and 4 from J; bases not matched to a gene: 9. The CDR3 is 15 residues long. Germline CDR1 and CDR2: LNHDA and SQIVND (reference sequence). As DNA, the CDR3 is TGTGCCAGTAGAACCACCGGGACTAGCTTAGAGACCCAGTACTTC. This gives the protein CASRTTGTSLETQYF.

Written as DNA, the CDR3 is TGTGCCAGCAGCCCGGGACTAGCGCCCTACGCAGGGCAGTTCTTC. The encoded protein is CASSPGLAPYAGQFF. This sequence joins TRBV11-3 and TRBJ2-1; TRBD2 matches 10 bases. The CDR3 covers 15 residues. Germline CDR1 SGHNT, CDR2 YENEEA. V shed 5 bases, J shed 12 bases, and the junction held 13 bases outside the gene matches.

The J gene is TRBJ2-1, the V gene TRBV5-1; TRBD2 matches at 12 bases. The CDR3 totals 15 residues. Germline V gene lookup returns CDR1 SGHRS and CDR2 YFSETQ. The V and J ends lost 0 bases and 10 bases, in that order; junction bases with no gene match: 5. Here the CDR3 DNA reads TGCGCCAGCAGCTTGGAACTAGCGGGGGGTGAGGAGCAGTTCTTC. Encoded protein: CASSLELAGGEEQFF.

The chain uses TRBV2 and TRBJ1-6; D remains ambiguous. CDR1 SNHLY and CDR2 FYNNEI come from the germline V gene. V was cut by 7 bases and J by 6 bases, with 13 bases left in between. The CDR3 consists of 14 residues. CDR3 DNA sequence: TGTGCCAGCATCCCAGTGGTACCTAATTCACCCCTCCACTTT. This encodes CASIPVVPNSPLHF.